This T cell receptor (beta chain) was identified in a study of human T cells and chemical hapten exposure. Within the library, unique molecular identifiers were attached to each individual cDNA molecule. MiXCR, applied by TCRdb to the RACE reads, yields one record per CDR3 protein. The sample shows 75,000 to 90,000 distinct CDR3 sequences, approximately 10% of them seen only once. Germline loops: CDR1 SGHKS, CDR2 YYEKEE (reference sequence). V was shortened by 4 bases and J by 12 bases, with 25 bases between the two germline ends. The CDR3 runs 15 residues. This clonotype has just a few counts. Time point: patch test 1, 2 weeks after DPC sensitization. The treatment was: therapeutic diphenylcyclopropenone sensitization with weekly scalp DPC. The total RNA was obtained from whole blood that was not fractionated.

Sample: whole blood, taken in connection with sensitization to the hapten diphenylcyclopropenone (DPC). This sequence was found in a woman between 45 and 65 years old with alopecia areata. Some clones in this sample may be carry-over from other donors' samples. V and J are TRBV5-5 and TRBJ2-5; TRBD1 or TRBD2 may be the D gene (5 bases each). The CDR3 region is CASSPAAGSARQKYF. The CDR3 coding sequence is TGTGCCAGCAGCCCCGCTGCAGGGAGTGCCCGCCAAAAGTACTTC.